Described below is a single T cell receptor (beta chain) sequence and its context. CD45RO-negative cells were positively selected for CCR7, leaving out terminally differentiated effector memory CD45RA+ cells. This specimen belongs to a study of shared clonotypes between healthy human individuals. The germline V gene encodes CDR1 MDHEN and CDR2 SYDVKM. The CDR3 contains 18 residues. With 5 bases clipped from V and 2 bases from J, the junction kept 17 bases outside the gene matches. Method: immunoSEQ multiplex PCR; TCRdb's copy keeps in-frame clones and lacks some. Found here are under 2,000,000 clones, about 95% of them singletons; the top ten hold approximately 1.2%.

J is TRBJ2-7 and V is TRBV28, with 8 nucleotides matching TRBD1. The receptor comes from a young man in good health. Source material: naive CD8+ T cells sorted from blood. In DNA form, the CDR3 reads TGTGCCAGCAGTCCCTTTCACTACAGGGGGACGAGCCCCTACGAGCAGTACTTC. Translating it yields CASSPFHYRGTSPYEQYF.